These 14 T cell receptor beta chains came from one sample sequenced in a study of blood T cell repertoires in COVID-19. Sequenced by immunoSEQ multiplex PCR; TCRdb stores in-frame clones only, minus some. The sample holds 100,000 to 130,000 clones; about 80% are singletons and the top ten take over 4%. The sample comprised peripheral blood. These receptor sequences come from a man between 65 and 80 years old with acute or convalescent COVID-19.

The rearrangement uses TRBV9 and TRBJ1-1; perhaps TRBD1 as D (5 bases). Germline-derived CDR1 and CDR2 are SGDLS and YYNGEE. This CDR3 is built from 16 residues. V dropped 0 bases and J dropped 2 bases, with 14 bases sitting between them. CDR3 nucleotides: TGTGCCAGCAGCGTAGATCTTCGGGGGGGAAACACTGAAGCTTTCTTT. This codes for CASSVDLRGGNTEAFF.

The J gene is TRBJ1-3, the V gene TRBV29-1, with D hard to call. The CDR3 runs 15 residues. V lost 7 bases, J lost 1 base, and 17 bases lay in between. Per germline, CDR1 SQVTM and CDR2 ANQGSEA. Written as DNA, the CDR3 is TGCAGCGCCGAAAGTCGGGGAAGGTCTGGAAACACCATATATTTT. It specifies CSAESRGRSGNTIYF. Supplemented by reference TRBV29-1 and TRBJ1-3, the full variable domain reads SAVISQKPSRDICQRGTSLTIQCQVDSQVTMMFWYRQQPGQSLTLIATANQGSEATYESGFVIDKFPISRPNLTFSTLTVSNMSPEDSSIYLCSAESRGRSGNTIYFGEGSWLTVV.

The chain joins TRBV5-1 to TRBJ2-2; 7 bases agree with TRBD1. Germline V gene data show CDR1 as SGHRS and CDR2 as YFSETQ. V lost 4 bases, J lost 5 bases, and 5 bases stayed unmatched. CDR3 size: 14 residues. CDR3 loop: CASSPDRPTGELFF. The DNA of the CDR3 is TGCGCCAGCAGCCCGGACAGGCCGACCGGGGAGCTGTTTTTT.

The V and J genes are TRBV7-2 and TRBJ1-3, with a weak D call TRBD1 (6 bases). The CDR3 contains 15 residues. V shed 5 bases and J shed 3 bases, with 14 bases lying between them. CDR1 and CDR2 (germline): SGHTA, FQGNSA. CDR3 DNA: TGTGCCAGCAGCATCTCCACAGGGTTTGGAAACACCATATATTTT. This translates into CASSISTGFGNTIYF.

The chain joins TRBV12-3 or TRBV12-4 to TRBJ2-5, with 7 bases fitting TRBD1. CDR3 length: 13 amino acids. V was clipped by 6 bases and J by 5 bases; unmatched bases: 6. The CDR3 sequence is CASSPGTVETQYF. For the CDR3, the DNA is TGTGCCAGCAGCCCCGGGACAGTCGAGACCCAGTACTTC.

The CDR3 protein is CASSFNRAGEQFF. Here the CDR3 DNA reads TGTGCCAGCAGCTTCAACAGGGCGGGTGAGCAGTTCTTC. V gene TRBV7-3 combines with J gene TRBJ2-1; D is perhaps TRBD1 (6 bases). The germline V and J ends were trimmed by 3 bases and 9 bases, with 12 bases remaining between them. The CDR3 covers 13 residues. The germline CDR1 and CDR2 sequences are SGHTA and FQGTGA.

V is TRBV6-5 and J is TRBJ2-1, with TRBD1 identical over 8 bases. J gave up 7 bases and V 7 bases, and 12 bases lay outside the gene matches. The CDR3 has 15 amino acids. Germline CDR1 is MNHEY and CDR2 is SVGAGI. The CDR3 reads CASKVRGRDGNEQFF. In DNA, the CDR3 is TGTGCCAGCAAAGTCAGGGGGCGGGATGGGAATGAGCAGTTCTTC.

V gene TRBV27 combines with J gene TRBJ1-5, with D perhaps TRBD1 (6 bases). The CDR3 runs 15 residues. V gave up 6 bases and J gave up 1 base, with 13 bases separating them. Germline CDR1 and CDR2: MNHEY and SMNVEV (reference sequence). CDR3: CASRRAGTSNQPQHF. In nucleotides, the CDR3 is TGTGCCAGCAGACGCGCCGGGACAAGCAATCAGCCCCAGCATTTT.

The chain combines TRBV7-9 with TRBJ1-2, with TRBD1 matching 9 bases. The ends lost 4 bases at V and 0 bases at J; junction bases unmatched: 3. This CDR3 region has 15 residues. The germline CDR1 and CDR2 sequences are SEHNR and FQNEAQ (reference sequence). The CDR3 DNA sequence: TGTGCCAGCAGCTCGACAGGGGGAACTAACTATGGCTACACCTTC. It translates to CASSSTGGTNYGYTF. The whole variable domain, remainder taken from reference TRBV7-9 and TRBJ1-2, is DTGVSQNPRHKITKRGQNVTFRCDPISEHNRLYWYRQTLGQGPEFLTYFQNEAQLEKSRLLSDRFSAERPKGSFSTLEIQRTEQGDSAMYLCASSSTGGTNYGYTFGSGTRLTVV.

The J gene is TRBJ1-6, the V gene TRBV6-6; D is uncertain. This CDR3 contains 13 residues. Germline V gives CDR1 MNHNY, CDR2 SVGAGI (reference sequence). The V end lost 8 bases, the J end lost 9 bases, and 14 bases lay between the germline ends. CDR3 sequence reads: CASSTHSGSPLHF. The CDR3 bases are TGTGCCAGCTCGACCCACAGCGGTTCACCCCTCCACTTT.

This clone was seen a handful of times. The genes are TRBV24-1 and TRBJ1-1, with D unresolved. This CDR3 contains 14 residues. CDR1 KGHDR and CDR2 SFDVKD come from the germline V gene. Trimming cost V 6 bases and J 5 bases, with 15 bases left between them. The CDR3 DNA reads as TGTGCCACCAGTCGGGTCCTCAGAGTAACTGAAGCTTTCTTT. Protein: CATSRVLRVTEAFF.

The V call is TRBV7-2, the J call TRBJ1-1; TRBD1 matches 9 bases. Per germline, CDR1 SGHTA and CDR2 FQGNSA. J gave up 4 bases and V 6 bases, and 6 bases lay outside the gene matches. The CDR3 spans 14 residues. The CDR3 DNA sequence: TGTGCCAGCAGATACAGGGGGCAGGTCACTGAAGCTTTCTTT. Translated: CASRYRGQVTEAFF.

This sequence joins TRBV7-2 and TRBJ2-7; TRBD2 aligns across 9 bases. The germline V gene has CDR1 SGHTA and CDR2 FQGNSA. This CDR3 is built from 18 residues. The V and J ends lost 4 bases and 2 bases, in that order; junction bases with no gene match: 15. The CDR3 DNA follows: TGTGCCAGCAGCTCCTCACCCCCGGGGCTAGCGGGGACCTACGAGCAGTACTTC. Its translation is CASSSSPPGLAGTYEQYF.

V and J are TRBV5-1 and TRBJ1-2; 8 nucleotides match TRBD1. V lost 1 base, J lost 10 bases, and 6 bases stayed unmatched. The CDR3 is 13 amino acids. Germline V gene sequence: CDR1 SGHRS, CDR2 YFSETQ. The CDR3 sequence: CASSLSGQDSYTF. CDR3 in DNA: TGCGCCAGCAGCTTGTCGGGACAGGACTCCTACACCTTC.